Shown below are 32 T cell receptor beta chains from a single sample sequenced in a study of patients and donors after allogeneic stem cell transplantation. TCRdb used MiXCR to reprocess the RT-PCR reads, holding one entry per CDR3 protein. Seen here are about 410,000 distinct CDR3 sequences, around 15% observed once, and the top ten hold less than 9.5%. What was sequenced was blood, either unsorted or a sorted T cell fraction (not recorded which). These receptors were taken from a human donor who was either an allogeneic HSCT recipient or a stem cell or donor lymphocyte infusion donor (not recorded which). It is not recorded whose cells these are; they may come from a transplant donor.

Ten or more counts support this clonotype. V is TRBV24-1 and J is TRBJ1-5, with 8 nucleotides matching TRBD1. The V gene end was trimmed by 2 bases and the J gene end by 6 bases; junction bases not matched to a gene: 8. Germline V gene sequence: CDR1 KGHDR, CDR2 SFDVKD. The CDR3 is 16 residues long. CDR3 sequence (DNA): TGTGCCACCAGTGATTCGCGGACAGGGCGAACTCAGCCCCAGCATTTT. It is translated as CATSDSRTGRTQPQHF.

This clonotype was counted a few times. CDR3 coding DNA: TGTGCCGCGCGCAAGGGACAGGGAAGCACTGAAGCTTTCTTT. This gives the protein CAARKGQGSTEAFF. This chain uses TRBV3-1 with TRBJ1-1, with TRBD1 matching 9 bases. CDR1 is LGHDT and CDR2 is YNNKEL in the germline V gene (reference sequence). The CDR3 is 14 amino acids. The V segment lost 11 bases and the J segment 4 bases; nucleotides outside the gene matches: 11.

The chain recombines TRBV15 with TRBJ2-2, with 9 nucleotides matching TRBD1. CDR1 and CDR2 from the germline V gene are LNHNV and YYDKDF (reference sequence). With 1 base clipped from V and 7 bases from J, the junction kept 4 bases outside the gene matches. The CDR3 runs to 15 residues. The CDR3: CATSRATGGFGELFF. CDR3 coding DNA: TGTGCCACCAGCAGAGCCACAGGGGGCTTCGGGGAGCTGTTTTTT. Together with reference TRBV15 and TRBJ2-2, the CDR3 gives the full variable domain: DAMVIQNPRYQVTQFGKPVTLSCSQTLNHNVMYWYQQKSSQAPKLLFHYYDKDFNNEADTPDNFQSRRPNTSFCFLDIRSPGLGDTAMYLCATSRATGGFGELFFGEGSRLTVL.

This clonotype was detected many times. This chain connects TRBV7-9 to TRBJ2-1, with D uncertain. V was cut by 7 bases and J by 4 bases, with 17 bases left in between. This CDR3 is 15 amino acids long. Germline CDR1 and CDR2: SEHNR and FQNEAQ (reference sequence). The CDR3 protein is CASTTDSSQYNEQFF. CDR3 nucleotides: TGTGCCAGCACAACCGACTCCTCCCAATACAATGAGCAGTTCTTC.

This clonotype has only a few counts. This chain's CDR3 is CASSVARFGEQYF. CDR3 sequence (DNA): TGTGCCAGCAGTGTAGCCAGGTTTGGCGAGCAGTACTTC. This chain joins TRBV2 and TRBJ2-7; the D is unclear. Looked up from germline, CDR1 is SNHLY and CDR2 is FYNNEI. The CDR3 spans 13 residues. Deletions cut 4 bases from V and 6 bases from J, with 13 bases between.

The chain recombines TRBV11-1 with TRBJ2-1, with 7 bases fitting TRBD2. V shed 1 base, J shed 3 bases, and the junction held 6 bases outside the gene matches. The CDR3 runs 16 residues. In germline, CDR1 is SGHAT, CDR2 FQDESV (reference sequence). Here the CDR3 reads CASSLVARDYYNEQFF. In DNA, the CDR3 is TGTGCCAGCAGCTTAGTCGCCCGGGACTACTACAATGAGCAGTTCTTC. The variable domain in full, completed from reference TRBV11-1 and TRBJ2-1, reads EAEVAQSPRYKITEKSQAVAFWCDPISGHATLYWYRQILGQGPELLVQFQDESVVDDSQLPKDRFSAERLKGVDSTLKIQPAELGDSAMYLCASSLVARDYYNEQFFGPGTRLTVL.

This clonotype was detected only a few times. J is TRBJ2-3 and V is TRBV2; tentatively, D is TRBD1 or TRBD2 (6 bases each). The CDR3 is made up of 19 amino acids. Germline V CDR1 and CDR2: SNHLY, FYNNEI. V was pared by 2 bases and J by 2 bases, with 23 bases between. The CDR3 nucleotides read TGTGCCAGCAGTGAACCCCTACGCCTTAAGGGGGGTCTCACAGATACGCAGTATTTT. It encodes CASSEPLRLKGGLTDTQYF. The full variable domain, with the rest looked up from reference TRBV2 and TRBJ2-3, is EPEVTQTPSHQVTQMGQEVILRCVPISNHLYFYWYRQILGQKVEFLVSFYNNEISEKSEIFDDQFSVERPDGSNFTLKIRSTKLEDSAMYFCASSEPLRLKGGLTDTQYFGPGTRLTVL.

The genes are TRBV20-1 and TRBJ2-1, with D possibly TRBD2 on 5 matching bases. Trimming removed 3 bases at V and 5 bases at J, with 8 bases between. The CDR3 extends over 12 amino acids. The germline V gene encodes CDR1 DFQATT and CDR2 SNEGSKA (reference sequence). The CDR3 nucleotides are TGCAGTGCTAGGGACTTTAACAATGAGCAGTTCTTC. Protein product: CSARDFNNEQFF.

There are a few counts of this clonotype. The DNA for the CDR3 is TGCGCCAGCAGCTTGGCCCCCCGTAACACTGAAGCTTTCTTT. Protein product: CASSLAPRNTEAFF. The V call is TRBV5-1, the J call TRBJ1-1; D is uncertain. V gave up 0 bases and J gave up 2 bases, with 8 bases separating them. The length of the CDR3 is 14 residues. Germline CDR1 reads SGHRS; CDR2 reads YFSETQ.

This clonotype was counted a few times. This rearrangement joins TRBV6-2 or TRBV6-3 to TRBJ1-2; no definite D call. The CDR3 loop spans 15 amino acids. Trimming removed 4 bases from V and 2 bases from J, with 14 bases in between. From germline, CDR1 is MNHEY and CDR2 SVGEGT. CDR3 DNA sequence: TGTGCCAGCAGTTCTGCATTCAGTGGGAACTATGGCTACACCTTC. Translation gives CASSSAFSGNYGYTF.

This clonotype was recorded a few times. The chain employs TRBV18 and TRBJ2-1, with 8 bases matching TRBD2. Germline V gives CDR1 KGHSH, CDR2 LQKENI. V lost 0 bases, J lost 6 bases, and 10 bases stayed unmatched. The CDR3 runs 17 residues. CDR3 DNA: TGTGCCAGCTCACCACCGCTAGTCGGGGGGGCTTCCAATGAGCAGTTCTTC. Translation: CASSPPLVGGASNEQFF.

In this sample, this clonotype turned up many times. The V gene is TRBV12-5, the J gene TRBJ2-2; D possibly corresponds to TRBD2 (6 bases). Germline assignment: CDR1 LGHNT and CDR2 FRNRAP. V lost 6 bases and J lost 6, with 8 bases in between. The CDR3 consists of 12 residues. CDR3 DNA: TGTGCTAGTGGACGGGACTCCGGGGAGCTGTTTTTT. It yields the protein CASGRDSGELFF. The variable domain in full, with the rest retrieved from reference TRBV12-5 and TRBJ2-2, is DARVTQTPRHKVTEMGQEVTMRCQPILGHNTVFWYRQTMMQGLELLAYFRNRAPLDDSGMPKDRFSAEMPDATLATLKIQPSEPRDSAVYFCASGRDSGELFFGEGSRLTVL.

This chain links TRBV18 with TRBJ2-3; TRBD1 matches 8 bases. This CDR3 region has 16 residues. Germline V gene data show CDR1 as KGHSH and CDR2 as LQKENI. Trimming at V came to 3 bases and at J to 0 bases, leaving 5 bases not matched to a gene. The CDR3 reads CASSPRQGTSTDTQYF. CDR3 nucleotides: TGTGCCAGCTCACCCCGACAGGGGACTAGCACAGATACGCAGTATTTT.

The V gene is TRBV2, the J gene TRBJ2-5; D gene ambiguous. This CDR3 spans 14 amino acids. Deletions cut 2 bases from V and 1 base from J, with 8 bases between. The germline V gene encodes CDR1 SNHLY and CDR2 FYNNEI. CDR3 protein: CASSENQAQETQYF. In DNA form, the CDR3 reads TGTGCCAGCAGTGAAAACCAGGCCCAAGAGACCCAGTACTTC. Full variable domain (rest looked up from reference TRBV2 and TRBJ2-5): EPEVTQTPSHQVTQMGQEVILRCVPISNHLYFYWYRQILGQKVEFLVSFYNNEISEKSEIFDDQFSVERPDGSNFTLKIRSTKLEDSAMYFCASSENQAQETQYFGPGTRLLVL.

The J gene is TRBJ2-1, the V gene TRBV7-3; D unclear. The CDR3 is 13 residues long. Germline-derived CDR1 and CDR2 are SGHTA and FQGTGA. Trimming cost V 2 bases and J 7 bases, with 9 bases left between them. CDR3 coding DNA: TGTGCCAGCAGCTTATCCAGCTGGAATGAGCAGTTCTTC. Translation: CASSLSSWNEQFF.

This clonotype has a handful of counts. The rearrangement links TRBV6-2 or TRBV6-3 to TRBJ2-3, with D perhaps matching TRBD2 (6 bases). Trimming removed 2 bases from V and 3 bases from J, with 12 bases in between. The length of the CDR3 is 15 residues. In germline, CDR1 is MNHEY, CDR2 SVGEGT. Here the CDR3 DNA reads TGTGCCAGCAGTTACCCTAGCGTGGGGACAGATACGCAGTATTTT. This encodes CASSYPSVGTDTQYF.

The rearrangement links TRBV6-1 to TRBJ2-7; D is uncertain. Trimming removed 9 bases from V and 0 bases from J, with 15 bases in between. The CDR3 spans 14 residues. Germline loops: CDR1 MNHNS, CDR2 SASEGT. CDR3 in amino acids: CASCRLPSSYEQYF. The CDR3 DNA follows: TGTGCCAGTTGTCGACTCCCGAGCTCCTACGAGCAGTACTTC.

This clonotype was picked up many times. The rearrangement uses TRBV2 and TRBJ2-2, with D possibly matching TRBD2 (6 bases). The V end lost 11 bases, the J end lost 5 bases, and 18 bases lay between the germline ends. The CDR3 runs 14 residues. From germline, CDR1 is SNHLY and CDR2 FYNNEI. In nucleotides, the CDR3 is TGTGCCGGAAGCGAGACTAGACTTACCGGGGAGCTGTTTTTT. It encodes CAGSETRLTGELFF.

This clonotype was seen only a few times. The chain joins TRBV4-2 to TRBJ1-4; D ambiguous. V lost 1 base to trimming and J lost 0 bases, with 9 bases between them. The CDR3 runs to 16 residues. CDR1 is LGHNA and CDR2 is YNFKEQ in the germline V gene. CDR3 DNA: TGTGCCAGCAGCCAAGCGACGGGGACAACTAATGAAAAACTGTTTTTT. Its protein is CASSQATGTTNEKLFF.

The sample holds a few counts of this clonotype. V and J are TRBV12-3 or TRBV12-4 and TRBJ2-2, with D possibly TRBD1 on 5 matching bases. The CDR3 is 12 residues long. The V end lost 6 bases, the J end lost 8 bases, and 10 bases lay between the germline ends. CDR3 sequence reads: CASSPGPGELFF. The CDR3 DNA reads as TGTGCCAGCAGCCCAGGGCCTGGGGAGCTGTTTTTT.

In this sample, this clonotype turned up many times. This sequence joins TRBV4-1 and TRBJ1-5; a weak D match, TRBD1 (5 bases). The germline V and J ends were trimmed by 3 bases and 9 bases, with 15 bases remaining between them. The CDR3 is 14 amino acids. The germline V gene encodes CDR1 MGHRA and CDR2 YSYEKL. The CDR3: CASSHPDRLWPQHF. The CDR3 coding sequence is TGCGCCAGCAGCCATCCCGACAGACTTTGGCCCCAGCATTTT.

In its sample, this clonotype was seen a few times. The J gene is TRBJ1-3, the V gene TRBV20-1, with 7 nucleotides matching TRBD1. Germline V gene data show CDR1 as DFQATT and CDR2 as SNEGSKA (reference sequence). The V gene end was trimmed by 0 bases and the J gene end by 1 base; junction bases not matched to a gene: 15. The CDR3 loop spans 19 amino acids. In DNA, the CDR3 is TGCAGTGCTAGAGATTCCGGGGGTGACAGGGCCTGGTCTGGAAACACCATATATTTT. This codes for CSARDSGGDRAWSGNTIYF.

The genes are TRBV5-1 and TRBJ2-1; 12 nucleotides align to TRBD2. Germline V gives CDR1 SGHRS, CDR2 YFSETQ. CDR3 length equals 15 residues. The V gene end was trimmed by 2 bases and the J gene end by 10 bases; junction bases not matched to a gene: 7. The CDR3 nucleotides are TGCGCCAGCAGCTTTGGACTAGCGGGGTCTAGGGAGCAGTTCTTC. Protein: CASSFGLAGSREQFF.

J is TRBJ1-1 and V is TRBV14, with D possibly being TRBD1 (5 bases). Germline assignment: CDR1 SGHDN and CDR2 FVKESK. The CDR3 is 18 amino acids. Trimming cost V 4 bases and J 1 base, with 22 bases left between them. The CDR3 here is CASSRSGMGRRGNTEAFF. CDR3 in DNA: TGTGCCAGCAGCCGGTCAGGGATGGGTCGACGTGGGAACACTGAAGCTTTCTTT.

This chain joins TRBV27 and TRBJ2-7; 7 positions agree with TRBD1. Germline CDR1 reads MNHEY; CDR2 reads SMNVEV (reference sequence). V gave up 6 bases and J gave up 0 bases; unmatched junction bases: 11. This CDR3 is built from 16 residues. The CDR3 DNA reads as TGTGCCAGCAGCCGAGTAGGGGGCGGACCCTCCTACGAGCAGTACTTC. Its translation is CASSRVGGGPSYEQYF.

The CDR3 DNA sequence: TGCGCCAGCAGTCAATCGACCGGGGGATTGCAGCCCCAGCATTTT. Protein product: CASSQSTGGLQPQHF. This rearrangement joins TRBV23-1 to TRBJ1-5; the D gene is possibly TRBD1 (5 bases). TRBV23-1 is an ORF, and what it does is uncertain. The length of the CDR3 is 15 residues. Trimming took off 0 bases at V and 7 bases at J, with 13 bases between the two ends.

This clonotype was seen a few times. The chain carries TRBV7-9 and TRBJ2-7; D not certain. Germline lookup yields CDR1 SEHNR and CDR2 FQNEAQ (reference sequence). This CDR3 has 13 amino acids. V lost 2 bases and J 6 bases, leaving 11 bases between the germline ends. CDR3 region: CASSLMLNGEQYF. The CDR3 bases are TGTGCCAGCAGCTTAATGTTAAACGGCGAGCAGTACTTC.

The chain links TRBV2 to TRBJ2-3; the D gene is possibly TRBD2 (6 bases). The V end lost 2 bases, the J end lost 3 bases, and 9 bases lay between the germline ends. Germline-derived CDR1 and CDR2 are SNHLY and FYNNEI. CDR3 length: 14 amino acids. CDR3 sequence (DNA): TGTGCCAGCAGTGAATTTGCGGGAACAGATACGCAGTATTTT. The encoded protein is CASSEFAGTDTQYF.

V is TRBV20-1 and J is TRBJ1-5; TRBD1 matches at 8 bases. The ends lost 3 bases at V and 6 bases at J; junction bases unmatched: 7. The CDR3 length is 14 residues. Germline V gene sequence: CDR1 DFQATT, CDR2 SNEGSKA (reference sequence). CDR3 sequence: CSASPTGDGQPQHF. The CDR3 coding sequence is TGCAGTGCTAGTCCGACAGGGGATGGTCAGCCCCAGCATTTT.

The chain joins TRBV10-3 to TRBJ1-1; maybe TRBD1 (5 bases). Trimming took 6 bases from V and 3 from J, leaving 17 bases between them. In germline, CDR1 is ENHRY, CDR2 SYGVKD. This CDR3 is built from 15 residues. CDR3 sequence: CAISPWDGGDTEAFF. The CDR3, as DNA: TGTGCCATCAGCCCTTGGGACGGAGGGGACACTGAAGCTTTCTTT.

The chain links TRBV4-3 to TRBJ2-7, with 8 positions matching TRBD1. The J segment lost 6 bases and the V segment lost 1 base, leaving 8 bases of the junction unmatched. CDR1 LGHNA and CDR2 YSLEER come from the germline V gene. The CDR3 extends over 15 amino acids. The CDR3 loop reads CASSQVGRGPAEQYF. The CDR3 coding sequence is TGCGCCAGCAGCCAAGTGGGCAGGGGGCCGGCCGAGCAGTACTTC.

As to this clonotype: One end of the junction fails to match germline, which may point to a read error. The chain couples TRBV20-1 to TRBJ2-2; the D is unclear. Germline V gene sequence: CDR1 DFQATT, CDR2 SNEGSKA (reference sequence). CDR3 length: 14 amino acids. The CDR3 region is CSARVPGNTGELFF. The CDR3 DNA sequence: TGCAGTGCAAGAGTGCCAGGGAACACCGGGGAGCTGTTTTTT.